This TCR beta chain was retrieved from a study of blood T cell repertoires in COVID-19. Recruitment covered roughly 24 US areas and drew participants whose ages spanned about 18 to 90 years. Cohort placement rested on clinical history that participants reported themselves. Looked up from germline, CDR1 is MDHEN and CDR2 is SYDVKM. CDR3 length: 14 residues. V lost 8 bases and J lost 4, with 17 bases in between. TCRdb's table, derived via immunoSEQ multiplex PCR, lists solely in-frame clones and lacks some. The table has about 200,000 clones, 82% seen once. Material: PBMCs or T cells enriched from blood (not recorded which). The J gene is TRBJ1-1, the V gene TRBV28; possible D gene TRBD1, 6 bases. The source is a woman aged 55-70 years with acute COVID-19. CDR3 region: CASVSGAGGTEAFF. The CDR3 DNA sequence: TGTGCCAGCGTCTCAGGGGCTGGCGGCACTGAAGCTTTCTTT.